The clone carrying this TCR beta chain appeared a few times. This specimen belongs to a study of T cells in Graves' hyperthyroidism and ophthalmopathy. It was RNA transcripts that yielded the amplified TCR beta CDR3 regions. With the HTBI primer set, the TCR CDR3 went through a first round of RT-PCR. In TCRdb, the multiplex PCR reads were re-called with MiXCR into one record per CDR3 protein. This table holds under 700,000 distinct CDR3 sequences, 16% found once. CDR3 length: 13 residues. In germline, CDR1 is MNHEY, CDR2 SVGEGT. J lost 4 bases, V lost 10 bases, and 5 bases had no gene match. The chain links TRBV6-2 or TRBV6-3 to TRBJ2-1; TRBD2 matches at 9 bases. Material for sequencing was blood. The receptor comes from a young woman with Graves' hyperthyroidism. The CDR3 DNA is TGTGCCACCCGGACTAGCGAGTACAATGAGCAGTTCTTC. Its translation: CATRTSEYNEQFF.